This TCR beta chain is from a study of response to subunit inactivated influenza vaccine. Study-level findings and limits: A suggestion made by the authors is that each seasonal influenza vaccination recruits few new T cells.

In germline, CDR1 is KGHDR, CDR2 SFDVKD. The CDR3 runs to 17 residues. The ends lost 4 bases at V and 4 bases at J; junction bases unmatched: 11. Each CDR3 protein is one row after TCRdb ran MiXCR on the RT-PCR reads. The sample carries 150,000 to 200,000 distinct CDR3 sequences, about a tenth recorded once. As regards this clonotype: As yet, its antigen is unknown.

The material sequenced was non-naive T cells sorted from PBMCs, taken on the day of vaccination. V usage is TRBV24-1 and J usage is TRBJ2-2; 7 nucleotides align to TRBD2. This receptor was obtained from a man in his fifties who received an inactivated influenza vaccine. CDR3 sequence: CATSDRKGRTSTGELFF. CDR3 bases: TGTGCCACCAGTGACCGGAAGGGGAGGACTAGCACCGGGGAGCTGTTTTTT.